This record looks at one TCR beta chain sequence and its context. Its target is unknown. This PCR relied on a set of 60 Vbeta primers and 13 Jbeta primers. The data were produced by immunoSEQ multiplex PCR, yet TCRdb's version contains in-frame clones alone and is incomplete. The table includes about 130,000 clones, about 84% detected once. The data stem from a study of cytomegalovirus exposure and HLA in healthy donors. General study points: Rare sequences made up most TCRs, while some public TCRs were found in many donors.

The CDR3 length is 14 residues. The germline gives CDR1 MDHEN, CDR2 SYDVKM. V lost 3 bases, J lost 2 bases, and 8 bases lay in between. Sequencing input: PBMCs. This receptor was taken from a boy aged 5-17 years in good health and CMV-seronegative. This rearrangement joins TRBV28 to TRBJ1-5; D might be TRBD1 (6 bases). The CDR3 is CASSLYRGNQPQHF. CDR3 nucleotides: TGTGCCAGCAGTTTGTACAGGGGCAATCAGCCCCAGCATTTT.